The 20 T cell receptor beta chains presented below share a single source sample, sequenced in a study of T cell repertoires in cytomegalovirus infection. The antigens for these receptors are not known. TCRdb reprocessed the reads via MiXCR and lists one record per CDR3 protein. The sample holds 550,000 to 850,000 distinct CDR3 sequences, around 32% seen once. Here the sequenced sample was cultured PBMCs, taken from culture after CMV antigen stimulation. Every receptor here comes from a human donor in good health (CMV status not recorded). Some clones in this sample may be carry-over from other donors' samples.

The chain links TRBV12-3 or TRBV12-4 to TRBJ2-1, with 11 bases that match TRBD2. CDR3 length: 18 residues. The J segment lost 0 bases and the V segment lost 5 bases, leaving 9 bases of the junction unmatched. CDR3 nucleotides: TGTGCCAGCAGTCCTGGTCGAGGACTAGCGGGCTCCTACAATGAGCAGTTCTTC. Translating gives CASSPGRGLAGSYNEQFF.

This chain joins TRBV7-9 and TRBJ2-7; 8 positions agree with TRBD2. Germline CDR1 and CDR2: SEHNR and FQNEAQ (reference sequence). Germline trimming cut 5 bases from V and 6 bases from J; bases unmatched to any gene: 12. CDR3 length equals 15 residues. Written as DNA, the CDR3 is TGTGCCAGCAGCCCTCTCGCGGGAGGATACGGCGAGCAGTACTTC. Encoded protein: CASSPLAGGYGEQYF.

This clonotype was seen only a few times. The CDR3 bases are TGCAGTGCTAACTTCCCCGGGACAGGGTTTGAAGAGACCCAGTACTTC. As protein: CSANFPGTGFEETQYF. This chain links TRBV20-1 with TRBJ2-5; 9 nucleotides agree with TRBD1. The junction had 12 bases not matched to a gene; V was cut back by 4 bases and J by 3 bases. The CDR3 has 16 residues. Germline CDR1 and CDR2: DFQATT and SNEGSKA (reference sequence).

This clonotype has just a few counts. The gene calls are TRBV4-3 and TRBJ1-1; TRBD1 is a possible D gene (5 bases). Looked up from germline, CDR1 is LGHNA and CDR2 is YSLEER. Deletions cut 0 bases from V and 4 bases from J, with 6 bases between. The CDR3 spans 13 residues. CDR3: CASSQEGVTEAFF. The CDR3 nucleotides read TGCGCCAGCAGCCAAGAAGGGGTCACTGAAGCTTTCTTT.

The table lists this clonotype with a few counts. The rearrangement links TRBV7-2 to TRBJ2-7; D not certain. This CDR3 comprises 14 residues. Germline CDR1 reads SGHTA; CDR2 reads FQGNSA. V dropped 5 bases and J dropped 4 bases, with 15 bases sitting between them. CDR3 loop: CASSVASAGYEQYF. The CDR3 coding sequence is TGTGCCAGCAGCGTGGCTTCCGCTGGGTACGAGCAGTACTTC.

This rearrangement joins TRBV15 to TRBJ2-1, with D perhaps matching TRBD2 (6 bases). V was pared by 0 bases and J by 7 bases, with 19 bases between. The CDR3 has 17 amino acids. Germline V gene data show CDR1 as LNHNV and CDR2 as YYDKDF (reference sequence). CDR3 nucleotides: TGTGCCACCAGCAGAGATAAGTGGGGCGGGAAGTCGAATGAGCAGTTCTTC. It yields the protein CATSRDKWGGKSNEQFF. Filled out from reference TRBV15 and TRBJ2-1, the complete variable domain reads DAMVIQNPRYQVTQFGKPVTLSCSQTLNHNVMYWYQQKSSQAPKLLFHYYDKDFNNEADTPDNFQSRRPNTSFCFLDIRSPGLGDTAMYLCATSRDKWGGKSNEQFFGPGTRLTVL.

CDR3: CASSFRTNLEQYF. CDR3 sequence (DNA): TGTGCCAGCAGTTTTCGGACAAACCTCGAGCAGTACTTC. The chain employs TRBV12-3 or TRBV12-4 and TRBJ2-7; possible D gene TRBD1, 5 bases. Trimming shortened V by 3 bases and J by 6 bases, and 12 bases separated the two germline ends. This CDR3 spans 13 amino acids.

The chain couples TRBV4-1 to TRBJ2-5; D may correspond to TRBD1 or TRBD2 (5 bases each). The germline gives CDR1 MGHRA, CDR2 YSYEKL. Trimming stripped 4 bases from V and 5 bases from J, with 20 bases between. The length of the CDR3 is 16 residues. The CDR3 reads CASSPRGESMGETQYF. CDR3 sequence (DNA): TGCGCCAGCAGCCCGCGAGGGGAGTCGATGGGGGAGACCCAGTACTTC.

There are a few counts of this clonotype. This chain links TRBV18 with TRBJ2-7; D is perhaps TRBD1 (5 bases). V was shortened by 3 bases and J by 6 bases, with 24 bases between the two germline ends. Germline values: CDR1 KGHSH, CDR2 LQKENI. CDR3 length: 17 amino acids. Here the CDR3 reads CASSPNDSGSLGTEQYF. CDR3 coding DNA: TGTGCCAGCTCACCCAATGACAGTGGATCTTTGGGAACCGAGCAGTACTTC.

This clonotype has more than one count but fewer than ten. The CDR3 protein is CASSQGGQAGLAKNIQYF. In DNA form, the CDR3 reads TGCGCCAGCAGCCAAGGGGGACAGGCGGGACTAGCCAAAAACATTCAGTACTTC. V gene TRBV4-1 combines with J gene TRBJ2-4; TRBD1 matches 8 bases. Germline V CDR1 and CDR2: MGHRA, YSYEKL. The length of the CDR3 is 18 residues. V trimming: 1 base; J trimming: 0 bases; junction bases outside the gene matches: 8.

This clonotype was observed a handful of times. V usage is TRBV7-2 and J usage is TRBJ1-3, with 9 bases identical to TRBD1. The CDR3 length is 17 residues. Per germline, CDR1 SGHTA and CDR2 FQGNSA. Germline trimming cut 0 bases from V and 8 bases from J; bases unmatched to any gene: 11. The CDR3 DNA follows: TGTGCCAGCAGCTTAGCCCAGGGGACAGGGTGGGGGTACACCATATATTTT. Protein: CASSLAQGTGWGYTIYF.

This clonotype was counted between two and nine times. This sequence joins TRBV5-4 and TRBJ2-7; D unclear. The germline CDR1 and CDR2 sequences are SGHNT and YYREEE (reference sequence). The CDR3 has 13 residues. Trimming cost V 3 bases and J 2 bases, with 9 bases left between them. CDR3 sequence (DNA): TGTGCCAGCAGCTACGAACCCCCCTACGAGCAGTACTTC. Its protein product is CASSYEPPYEQYF.

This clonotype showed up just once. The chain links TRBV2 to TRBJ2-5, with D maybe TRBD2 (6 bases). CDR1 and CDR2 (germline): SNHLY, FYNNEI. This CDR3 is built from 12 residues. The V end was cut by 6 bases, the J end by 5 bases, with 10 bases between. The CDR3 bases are TGTGCCAGCAGACGACTAGGGGAGACCCAGTACTTC. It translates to CASRRLGETQYF.

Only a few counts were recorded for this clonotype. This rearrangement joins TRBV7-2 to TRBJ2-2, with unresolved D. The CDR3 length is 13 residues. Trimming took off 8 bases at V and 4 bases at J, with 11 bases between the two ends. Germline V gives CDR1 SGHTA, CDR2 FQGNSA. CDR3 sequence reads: CASHQAPTGELFF. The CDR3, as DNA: TGTGCCAGCCACCAAGCACCCACCGGGGAGCTGTTTTTT.

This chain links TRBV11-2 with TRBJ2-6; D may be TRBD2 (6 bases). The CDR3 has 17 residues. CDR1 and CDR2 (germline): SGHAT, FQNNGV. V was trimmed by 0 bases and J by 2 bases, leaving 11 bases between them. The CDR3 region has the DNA TGTGCCAGCAGCTTAGATCTGTGGGGGGCTGGGGCCAACGTCCTGACTTTC. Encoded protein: CASSLDLWGAGANVLTF.

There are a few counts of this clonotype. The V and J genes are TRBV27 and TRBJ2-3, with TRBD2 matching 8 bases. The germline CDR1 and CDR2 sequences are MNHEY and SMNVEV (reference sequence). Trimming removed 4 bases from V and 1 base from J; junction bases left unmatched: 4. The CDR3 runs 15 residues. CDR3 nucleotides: TGTGCCAGCAGTTCGCTAGCGGGCCGCACAGATACGCAGTATTTT. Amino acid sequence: CASSSLAGRTDTQYF.

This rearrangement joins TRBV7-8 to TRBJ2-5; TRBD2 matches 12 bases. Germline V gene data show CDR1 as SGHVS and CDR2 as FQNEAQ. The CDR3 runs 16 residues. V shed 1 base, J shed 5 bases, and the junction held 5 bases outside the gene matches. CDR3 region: CASSLVPSGGGETQYF. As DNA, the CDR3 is TGTGCCAGCAGCTTAGTTCCTAGCGGGGGGGGGGAGACCCAGTACTTC. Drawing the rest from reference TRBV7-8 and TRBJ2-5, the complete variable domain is GAGVSQSPRYKVAKRGQDVALRCDPISGHVSLFWYQQALGQGPEFLTYFQNEAQLDKSGLPSDRFFAERPEGSVSTLKIQRTQQEDSAVYLCASSLVPSGGGETQYFGPGTRLLVL.

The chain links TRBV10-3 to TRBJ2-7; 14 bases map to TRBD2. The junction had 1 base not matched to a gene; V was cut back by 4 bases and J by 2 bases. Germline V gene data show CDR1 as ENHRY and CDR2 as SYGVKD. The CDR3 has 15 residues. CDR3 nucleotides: TGTGCCATCAGTGCGACTAGCGGGGGGGCCTACGAGCAGTACTTC. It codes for CAISATSGGAYEQYF.

CDR3 bases: TGTGCCAGCCGGAGGGGGGTTAGAGATACGCAGTATTTT. Translated, it gives CASRRGVRDTQYF. The chain links TRBV6-2 or TRBV6-3 to TRBJ2-3; D could derive from TRBD1 or TRBD2 (6 bases each). Per germline, CDR1 MNHEY and CDR2 SVGEGT. CDR3 length: 13 amino acids. The V and J ends lost 8 bases and 5 bases respectively, with 14 bases between them.

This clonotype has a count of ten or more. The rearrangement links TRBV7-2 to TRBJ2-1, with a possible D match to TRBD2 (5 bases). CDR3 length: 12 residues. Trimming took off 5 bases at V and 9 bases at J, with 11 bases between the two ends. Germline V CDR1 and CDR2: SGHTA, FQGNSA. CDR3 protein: CASSGTRFEQFF. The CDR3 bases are TGTGCCAGCAGCGGAACTAGGTTTGAGCAGTTCTTC.